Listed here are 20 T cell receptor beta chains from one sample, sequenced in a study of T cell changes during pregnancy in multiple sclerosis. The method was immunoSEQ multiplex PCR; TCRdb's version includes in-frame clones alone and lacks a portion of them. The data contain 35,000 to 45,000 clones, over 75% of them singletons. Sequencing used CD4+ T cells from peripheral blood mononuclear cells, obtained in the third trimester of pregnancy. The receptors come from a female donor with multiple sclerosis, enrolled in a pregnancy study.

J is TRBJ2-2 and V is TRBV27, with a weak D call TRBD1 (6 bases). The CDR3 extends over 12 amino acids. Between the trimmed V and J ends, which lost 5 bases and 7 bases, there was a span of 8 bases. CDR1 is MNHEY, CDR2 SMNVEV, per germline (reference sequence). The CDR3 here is CASSLGGGELFF. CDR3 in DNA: TGTGCCAGCAGTCTAGGGGGCGGGGAGCTGTTTTTT.

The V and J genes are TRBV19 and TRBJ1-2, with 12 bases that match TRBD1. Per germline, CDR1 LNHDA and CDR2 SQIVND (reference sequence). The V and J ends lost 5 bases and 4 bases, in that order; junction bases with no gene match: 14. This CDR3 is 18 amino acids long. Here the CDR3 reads CASSPITGTGGSRYGYTF. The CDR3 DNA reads TGTGCCAGTAGTCCAATTACCGGGACAGGGGGCTCTCGCTATGGCTACACCTTC.

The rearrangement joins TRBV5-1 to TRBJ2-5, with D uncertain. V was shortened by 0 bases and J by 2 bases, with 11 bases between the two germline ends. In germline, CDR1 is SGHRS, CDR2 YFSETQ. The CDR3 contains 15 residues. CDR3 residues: CASSLVDPRQETQYF. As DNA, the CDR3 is TGCGCCAGCAGCTTGGTGGATCCGAGGCAAGAGACCCAGTACTTC.

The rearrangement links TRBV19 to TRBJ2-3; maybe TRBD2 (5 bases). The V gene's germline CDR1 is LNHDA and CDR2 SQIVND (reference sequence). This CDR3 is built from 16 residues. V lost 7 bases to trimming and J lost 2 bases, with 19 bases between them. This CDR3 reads CASKMRRSGPTDTQYF. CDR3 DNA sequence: TGTGCCAGTAAAATGAGACGAAGCGGTCCCACAGATACGCAGTATTTT.

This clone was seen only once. CDR3 loop: CASSERANTGELFF. The CDR3 nucleotides read TGTGCCAGCAGCGAACGCGCGAACACCGGGGAGCTGTTTTTT. The chain joins TRBV9 to TRBJ2-2; D gene uncertain. Germline CDR1 is SGDLS and CDR2 is YYNGEE. The CDR3 covers 14 residues. V lost 3 bases, J lost 0 bases, and 6 bases lay in between.

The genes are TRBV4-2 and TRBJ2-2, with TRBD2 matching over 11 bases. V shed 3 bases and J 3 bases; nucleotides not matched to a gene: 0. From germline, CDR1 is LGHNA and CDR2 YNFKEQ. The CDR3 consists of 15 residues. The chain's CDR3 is CASSQGLADTGELFF. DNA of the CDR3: TGTGCCAGCAGCCAGGGACTAGCGGACACCGGGGAGCTGTTTTTT.

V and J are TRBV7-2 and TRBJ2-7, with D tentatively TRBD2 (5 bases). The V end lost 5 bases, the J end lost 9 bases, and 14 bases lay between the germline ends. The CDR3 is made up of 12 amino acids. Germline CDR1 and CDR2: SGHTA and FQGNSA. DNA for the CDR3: TGTGCCAGCAGCCAAGGGCGGGTTGGGCAGTACTTC. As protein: CASSQGRVGQYF.

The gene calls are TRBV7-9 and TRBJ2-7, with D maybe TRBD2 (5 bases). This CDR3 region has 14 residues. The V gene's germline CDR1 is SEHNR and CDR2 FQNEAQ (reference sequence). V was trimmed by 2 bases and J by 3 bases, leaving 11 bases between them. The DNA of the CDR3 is TGTGCCAGCAGCTTACCGGGTAGCGACTACGAGCAGTACTTC. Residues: CASSLPGSDYEQYF.

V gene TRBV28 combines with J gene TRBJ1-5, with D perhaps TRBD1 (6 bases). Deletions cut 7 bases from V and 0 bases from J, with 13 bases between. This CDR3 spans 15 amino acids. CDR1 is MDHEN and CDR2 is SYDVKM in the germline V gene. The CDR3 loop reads CASTRTVNSNQPQHF. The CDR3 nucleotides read TGTGCCAGCACCCGGACAGTTAATAGCAATCAGCCCCAGCATTTT. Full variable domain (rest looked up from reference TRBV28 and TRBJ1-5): DVKVTQSSRYLVKRTGEKVFLECVQDMDHENMFWYRQDPGLGLRLIYFSYDVKMKEKGDIPEGYSVSREKKERFSLILESASTNQTSMYLCASTRTVNSNQPQHFGDGTRLSIL.

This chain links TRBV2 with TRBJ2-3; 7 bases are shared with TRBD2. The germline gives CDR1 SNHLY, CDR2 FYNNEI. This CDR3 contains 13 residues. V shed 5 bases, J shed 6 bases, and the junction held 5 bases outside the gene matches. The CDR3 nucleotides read TGTGCCAGCAGTCCCGGGGGAGGGGATACGCAGTATTTT. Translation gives CASSPGGGDTQYF. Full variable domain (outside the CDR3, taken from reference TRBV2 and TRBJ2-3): EPEVTQTPSHQVTQMGQEVILRCVPISNHLYFYWYRQILGQKVEFLVSFYNNEISEKSEIFDDQFSVERPDGSNFTLKIRSTKLEDSAMYFCASSPGGGDTQYFGPGTRLTVL.

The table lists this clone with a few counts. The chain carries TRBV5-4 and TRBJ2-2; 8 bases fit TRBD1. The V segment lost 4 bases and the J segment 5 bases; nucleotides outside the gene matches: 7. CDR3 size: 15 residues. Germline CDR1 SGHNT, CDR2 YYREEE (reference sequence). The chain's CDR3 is CASSGWTGRTGELFF. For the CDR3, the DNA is TGTGCCAGCAGCGGGTGGACAGGGCGAACCGGGGAGCTGTTTTTT.

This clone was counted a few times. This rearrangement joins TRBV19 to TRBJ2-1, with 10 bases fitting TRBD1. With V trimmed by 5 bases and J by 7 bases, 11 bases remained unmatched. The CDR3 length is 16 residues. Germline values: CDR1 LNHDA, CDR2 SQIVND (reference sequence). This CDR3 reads CASSRTRQGARNEQFF. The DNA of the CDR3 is TGTGCCAGTAGTCGGACCAGACAGGGGGCACGGAATGAGCAGTTCTTC. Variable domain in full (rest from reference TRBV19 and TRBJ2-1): DGGITQSPKYLFRKEGQNVTLSCEQNLNHDAMYWYRQDPGQGLRLIYYSQIVNDFQKGDIAEGYSVSREKKESFPLTVTSAQKNPTAFYLCASSRTRQGARNEQFFGPGTRLTVL.

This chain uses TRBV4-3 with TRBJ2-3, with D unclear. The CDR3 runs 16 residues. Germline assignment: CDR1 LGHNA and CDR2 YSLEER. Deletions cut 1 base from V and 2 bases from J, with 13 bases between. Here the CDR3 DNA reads TGCGCCAGCAGCCAAGCCCCGGCAGCGAACACAGATACGCAGTATTTT. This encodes CASSQAPAANTDTQYF.

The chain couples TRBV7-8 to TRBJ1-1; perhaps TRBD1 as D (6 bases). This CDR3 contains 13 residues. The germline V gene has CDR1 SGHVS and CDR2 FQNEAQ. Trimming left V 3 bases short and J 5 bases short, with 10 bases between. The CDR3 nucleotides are TGTGCCAGCAGCTTGGCAGGGGTTACTGAAGCTTTCTTT. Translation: CASSLAGVTEAFF.

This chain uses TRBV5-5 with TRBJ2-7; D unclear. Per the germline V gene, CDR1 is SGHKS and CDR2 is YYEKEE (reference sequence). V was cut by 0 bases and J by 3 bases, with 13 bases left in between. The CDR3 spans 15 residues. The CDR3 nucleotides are TGTGCCAGCAGCTTGGCCTCCGACTTTTACTACGAGCAGTACTTC. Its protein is CASSLASDFYYEQYF.

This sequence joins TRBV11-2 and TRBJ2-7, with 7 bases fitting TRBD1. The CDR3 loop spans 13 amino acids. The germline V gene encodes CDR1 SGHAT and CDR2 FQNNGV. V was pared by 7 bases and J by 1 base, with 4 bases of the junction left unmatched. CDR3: CASTGTVSYEQYF. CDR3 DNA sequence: TGTGCCAGCACAGGGACAGTATCCTACGAGCAGTACTTC.

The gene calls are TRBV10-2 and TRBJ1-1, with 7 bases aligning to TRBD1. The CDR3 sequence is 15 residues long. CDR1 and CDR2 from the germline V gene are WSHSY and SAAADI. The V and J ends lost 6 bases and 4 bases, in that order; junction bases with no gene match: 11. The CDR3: CASREGQLLATEAFF. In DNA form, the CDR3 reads TGCGCCAGCAGAGAGGGACAGCTCCTTGCCACTGAAGCTTTCTTT.

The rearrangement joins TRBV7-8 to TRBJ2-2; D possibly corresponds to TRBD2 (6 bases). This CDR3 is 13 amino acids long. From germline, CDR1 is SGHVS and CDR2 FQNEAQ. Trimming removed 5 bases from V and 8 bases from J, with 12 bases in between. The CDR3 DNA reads TGTGCCAGCAGCCGGGGACTGGGGGGGGAGCTGTTTTTT. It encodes CASSRGLGGELFF.

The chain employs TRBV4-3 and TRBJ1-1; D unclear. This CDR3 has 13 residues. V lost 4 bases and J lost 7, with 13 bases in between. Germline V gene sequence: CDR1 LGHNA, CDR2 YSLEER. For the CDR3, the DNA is TGCGCCAGCAGCCCCCAAATGGCTCTTGAAGCTTTCTTT. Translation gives CASSPQMALEAFF.

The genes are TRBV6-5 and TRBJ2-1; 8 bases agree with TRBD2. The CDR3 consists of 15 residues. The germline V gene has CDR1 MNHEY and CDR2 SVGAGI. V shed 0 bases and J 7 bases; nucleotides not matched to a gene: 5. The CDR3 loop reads CASSYSGTRGNEQFF. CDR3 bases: TGTGCCAGCAGTTACTCCGGGACTAGGGGGAATGAGCAGTTCTTC.